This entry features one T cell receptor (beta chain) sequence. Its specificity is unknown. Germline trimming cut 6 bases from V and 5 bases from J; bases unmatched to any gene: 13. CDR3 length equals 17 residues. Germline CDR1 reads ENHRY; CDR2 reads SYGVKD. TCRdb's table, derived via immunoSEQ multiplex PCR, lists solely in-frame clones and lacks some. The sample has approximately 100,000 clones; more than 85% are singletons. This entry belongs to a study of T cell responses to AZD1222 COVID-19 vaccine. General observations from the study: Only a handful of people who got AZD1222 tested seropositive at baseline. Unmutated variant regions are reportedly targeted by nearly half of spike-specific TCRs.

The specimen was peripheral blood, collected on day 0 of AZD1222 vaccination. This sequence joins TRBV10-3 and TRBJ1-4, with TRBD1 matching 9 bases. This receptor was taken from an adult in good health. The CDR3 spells CAIRAGTGKGGNEKLFF. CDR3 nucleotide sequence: TGTGCCATCAGAGCCGGGACAGGGAAAGGAGGCAATGAAAAACTGTTTTTT.